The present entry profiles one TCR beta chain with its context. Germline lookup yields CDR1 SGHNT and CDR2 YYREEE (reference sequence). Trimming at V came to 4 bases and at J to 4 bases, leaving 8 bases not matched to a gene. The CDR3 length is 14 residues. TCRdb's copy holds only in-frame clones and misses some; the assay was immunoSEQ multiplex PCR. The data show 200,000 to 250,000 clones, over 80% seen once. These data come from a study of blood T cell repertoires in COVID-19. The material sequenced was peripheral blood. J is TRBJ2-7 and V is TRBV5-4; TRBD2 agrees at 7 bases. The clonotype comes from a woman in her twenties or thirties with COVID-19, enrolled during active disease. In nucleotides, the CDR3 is TGTGCCAGCAGCAGCTCCAGCGGGGAATACGAGCAGTACTTC. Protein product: CASSSSSGEYEQYF.